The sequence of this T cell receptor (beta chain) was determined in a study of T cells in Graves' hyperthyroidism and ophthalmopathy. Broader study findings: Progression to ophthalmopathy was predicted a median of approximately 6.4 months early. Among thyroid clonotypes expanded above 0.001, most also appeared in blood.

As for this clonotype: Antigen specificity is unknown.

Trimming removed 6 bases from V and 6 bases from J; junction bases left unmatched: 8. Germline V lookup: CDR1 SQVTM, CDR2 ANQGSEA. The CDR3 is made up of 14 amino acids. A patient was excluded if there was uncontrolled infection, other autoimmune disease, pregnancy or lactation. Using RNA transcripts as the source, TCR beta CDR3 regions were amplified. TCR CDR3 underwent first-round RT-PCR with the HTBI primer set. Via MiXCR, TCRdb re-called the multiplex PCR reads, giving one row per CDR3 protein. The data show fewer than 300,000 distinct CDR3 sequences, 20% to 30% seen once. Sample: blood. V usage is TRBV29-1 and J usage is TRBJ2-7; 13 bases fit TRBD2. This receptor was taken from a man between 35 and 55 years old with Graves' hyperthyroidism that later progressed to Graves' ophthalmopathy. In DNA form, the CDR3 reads TGCAGCGTCCAGAGGACTAGCGGGAGTTCCGAGCAGTACTTC. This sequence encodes CSVQRTSGSSEQYF.